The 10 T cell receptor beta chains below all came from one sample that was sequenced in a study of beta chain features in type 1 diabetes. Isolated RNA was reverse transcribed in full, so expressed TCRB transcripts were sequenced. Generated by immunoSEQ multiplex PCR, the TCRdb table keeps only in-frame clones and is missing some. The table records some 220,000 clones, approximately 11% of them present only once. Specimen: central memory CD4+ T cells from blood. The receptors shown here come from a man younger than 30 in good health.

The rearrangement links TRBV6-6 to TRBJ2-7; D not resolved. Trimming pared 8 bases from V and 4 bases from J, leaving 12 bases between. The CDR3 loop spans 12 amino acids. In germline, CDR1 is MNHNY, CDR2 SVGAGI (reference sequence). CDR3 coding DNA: TGTGCCAGCGGGCGTTCGAATTACGAGCAGTACTTC. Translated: CASGRSNYEQYF.

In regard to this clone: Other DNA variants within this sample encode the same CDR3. The CDR3 DNA follows: TGTGCCAGCAGCTTAACTAGTGGCACAGATACGCAGTATTTT. Translation: CASSLTSGTDTQYF. The J gene is TRBJ2-3, the V gene TRBV7-2; a possible D gene is TRBD2 (5 bases). Looked up from germline, CDR1 is SGHTA and CDR2 is FQGNSA. The CDR3 is 14 amino acids. Trimming pared 2 bases from V and 1 base from J, leaving 7 bases between.

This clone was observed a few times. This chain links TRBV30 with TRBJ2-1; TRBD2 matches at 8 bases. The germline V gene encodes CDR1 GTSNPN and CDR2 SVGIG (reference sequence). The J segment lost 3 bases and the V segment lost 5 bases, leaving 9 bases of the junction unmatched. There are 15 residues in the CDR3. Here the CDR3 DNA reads TGTGCCTGGGGTAGGGCGGGAGGATTCTACAATGAGCAGTTCTTC. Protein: CAWGRAGGFYNEQFF.

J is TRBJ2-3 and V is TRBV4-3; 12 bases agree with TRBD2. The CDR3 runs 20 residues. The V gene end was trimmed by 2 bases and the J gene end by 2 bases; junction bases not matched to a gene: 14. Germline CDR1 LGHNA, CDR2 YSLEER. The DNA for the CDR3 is TGCGCCAGCAGCCAAAGGAATCCTAGCGGGAGGGCCTCCTACACAGATACGCAGTATTTT. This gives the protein CASSQRNPSGRASYTDTQYF.

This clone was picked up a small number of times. For the CDR3, the DNA is TGTGCCAGCAGTTATAGGGTTCGGAATGAAAAACTGTTTTTT. Translated: CASSYRVRNEKLFF. The chain couples TRBV28 to TRBJ1-4, with D hard to call. CDR1 MDHEN and CDR2 SYDVKM come from the germline V gene. This CDR3 is 14 amino acids long. Trimming shortened V by 4 bases and J by 5 bases, and 11 bases separated the two germline ends. Complete variable domain (other parts from reference TRBV28 and TRBJ1-4): DVKVTQSSRYLVKRTGEKVFLECVQDMDHENMFWYRQDPGLGLRLIYFSYDVKMKEKGDIPEGYSVSREKKERFSLILESASTNQTSMYLCASSYRVRNEKLFFGSGTQLSVL.

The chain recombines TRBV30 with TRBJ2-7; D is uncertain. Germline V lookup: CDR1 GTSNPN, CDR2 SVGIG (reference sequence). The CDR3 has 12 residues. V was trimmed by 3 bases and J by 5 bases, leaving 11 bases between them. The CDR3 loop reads CAWSYEVHEQYF. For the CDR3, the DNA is TGTGCCTGGAGCTACGAGGTCCACGAGCAGTACTTC.

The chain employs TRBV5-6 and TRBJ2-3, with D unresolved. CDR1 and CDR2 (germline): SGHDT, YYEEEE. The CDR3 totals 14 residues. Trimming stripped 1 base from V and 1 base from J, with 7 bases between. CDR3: CASSLSPGTDTQYF. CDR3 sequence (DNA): TGTGCCAGCAGCTTGTCTCCAGGCACAGATACGCAGTATTTT.

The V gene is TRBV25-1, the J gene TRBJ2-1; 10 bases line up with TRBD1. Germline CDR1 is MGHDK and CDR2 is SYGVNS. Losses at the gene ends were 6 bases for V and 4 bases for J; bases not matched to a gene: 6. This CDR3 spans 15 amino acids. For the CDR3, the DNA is TGTGCCAGCAGAGCGCCGGGACAGGGGTACAATGAGCAGTTCTTC. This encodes CASRAPGQGYNEQFF.

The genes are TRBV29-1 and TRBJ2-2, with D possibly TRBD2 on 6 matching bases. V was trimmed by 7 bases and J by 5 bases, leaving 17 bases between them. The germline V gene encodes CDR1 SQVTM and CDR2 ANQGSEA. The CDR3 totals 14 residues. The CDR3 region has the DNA TGCAGCGCTGGCACGGGACTTTCAACCGGGGAGCTGTTTTTT. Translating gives CSAGTGLSTGELFF.

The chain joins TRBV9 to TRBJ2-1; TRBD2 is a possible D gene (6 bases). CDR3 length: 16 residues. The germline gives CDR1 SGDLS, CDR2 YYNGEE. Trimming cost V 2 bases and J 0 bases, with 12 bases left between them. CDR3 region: CASSVGGKSSYNEQFF. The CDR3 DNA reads TGTGCCAGCAGCGTGGGCGGGAAAAGCTCCTACAATGAGCAGTTCTTC.